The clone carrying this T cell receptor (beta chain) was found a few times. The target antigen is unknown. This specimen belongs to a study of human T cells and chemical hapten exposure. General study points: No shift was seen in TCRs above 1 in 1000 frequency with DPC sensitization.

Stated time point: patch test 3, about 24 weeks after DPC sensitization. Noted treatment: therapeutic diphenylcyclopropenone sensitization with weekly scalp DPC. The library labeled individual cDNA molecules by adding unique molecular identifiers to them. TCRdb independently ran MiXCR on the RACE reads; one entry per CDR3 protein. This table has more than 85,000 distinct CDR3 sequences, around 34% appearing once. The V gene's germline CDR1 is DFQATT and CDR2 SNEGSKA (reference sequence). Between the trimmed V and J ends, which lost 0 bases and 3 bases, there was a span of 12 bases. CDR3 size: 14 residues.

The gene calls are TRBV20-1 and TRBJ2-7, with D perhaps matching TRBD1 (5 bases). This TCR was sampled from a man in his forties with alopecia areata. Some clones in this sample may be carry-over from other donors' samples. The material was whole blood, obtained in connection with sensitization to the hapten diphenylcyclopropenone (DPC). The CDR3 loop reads CSARDRRQFYEQYF. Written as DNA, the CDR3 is TGCAGTGCTAGAGATAGGAGACAGTTCTACGAGCAGTACTTC.